This TCR beta chain appears in the sequencing data of a study of STAT5B mutations in CD4+ large granular lymphocyte leukemia. Per the germline V gene, CDR1 is KGHSH and CDR2 is LQKENI. The CDR3 spans 12 residues. V shed 2 bases and J 13 bases; nucleotides not matched to a gene: 5. Regarding this clone: Its antigen is not identified.

Produced via immunoSEQ multiplex PCR; TCRdb's table is partial and in-frame only. The sample yields more than 30,000 clones, less than 85% seen once. General study points: Patient CD4-sorted repertoires looked more clonal than healthy CD4+ repertoires, even without putative leukemic clones. TRBV06-family usage was enriched in top patient clones (8/27) versus controls (2/35).

The TCR sequence derives from a human donor in good health. V gene TRBV18 combines with J gene TRBJ1-5, with TRBD1 matching over 7 bases. The sequencing sample was made of CD4+ T cells from blood buffy coats. CDR3 DNA sequence: TGTGCCAGCTCACCAGACAGGGAGGTTCAGCATTTT. Translated: CASSPDREVQHF.